These 24 T cell receptor beta chains came from one sample sequenced in a study of blood T cell repertoires in COVID-19. Here immunoSEQ multiplex PCR was the method, and the copy in TCRdb shows in-frame clones only, minus some. The profile shows tens of thousands of clones, about nine tenths of them singletons. Input material: peripheral blood. These receptors all come from a man aged 30 to 39 with acute or convalescent COVID-19.

The table lists this clone with a few counts. The genes are TRBV14 and TRBJ2-3, with 7 nucleotides matching TRBD2. V shed 3 bases and J 4 bases; nucleotides not matched to a gene: 7. The CDR3 has 15 residues. Germline-derived CDR1 and CDR2 are SGHDN and FVKESK. The DNA of the CDR3 is TGTGCCAGCAGCCAGACCGCGGGAGTAGCAGATACGCAGTATTTT. Translation gives CASSQTAGVADTQYF.

This clone is a singleton in its sample. The chain joins TRBV18 to TRBJ2-5, with a weak D call TRBD2 (5 bases). V lost 0 bases and J lost 7, with 9 bases in between. The CDR3 covers 13 residues. CDR1 is KGHSH, CDR2 LQKENI, per germline. CDR3 coding DNA: TGTGCCAGCTCACCACCGTCGGGGAGGACCCAGTACTTC. Translation gives CASSPPSGRTQYF. Variable domain in full (rest from reference TRBV18 and TRBJ2-5): NAGVMQNPRHLVRRRGQEARLRCSPMKGHSHVYWYRQLPEEGLKFMVYLQKENIIDESGMPKERFSAEFPKEGPSILRIQQVVRGDSAAYFCASSPPSGRTQYFGPGTRLLVL.

The chain employs TRBV7-8 and TRBJ2-6, with 14 positions matching TRBD2. CDR3 length: 21 amino acids. CDR1 is SGHVS, CDR2 FQNEAQ, per germline. The junction had 9 bases not matched to a gene; V was cut back by 0 bases and J by 2 bases. DNA of the CDR3: TGTGCCAGCAGCTTAGCACTCCCGGGACTAGCGGGAGTAGCTGGGGCCAACGTCCTGACTTTC. Translation: CASSLALPGLAGVAGANVLTF.

The J gene is TRBJ1-5, the V gene TRBV24-1; TRBD1 matches 12 bases. The CDR3 runs 17 residues. Looked up from germline, CDR1 is KGHDR and CDR2 is SFDVKD. V lost 4 bases to trimming and J lost 4 bases; unmatched junction nucleotides: 7. CDR3 bases: TGTGCCACCAGTGACACGGGACAGGGGGCTTGGAATCAGCCCCAGCATTTT. Protein sequence: CATSDTGQGAWNQPQHF.

CDR3 sequence (DNA): TGTGCCTGGAGCGGACAGGGATATCAGCCCCAGCATTTT. This sequence encodes CAWSGQGYQPQHF. The chain joins TRBV30 to TRBJ1-5; 8 bases match TRBD1. V shed 3 bases and J 5 bases; nucleotides not matched to a gene: 3. CDR1 is GTSNPN and CDR2 is SVGIG in the germline V gene (reference sequence). The CDR3 has 13 amino acids.

This rearrangement joins TRBV30 to TRBJ2-7, with D unresolved. Germline values: CDR1 GTSNPN, CDR2 SVGIG (reference sequence). There are 13 residues in the CDR3. With 0 bases removed from V and 0 bases from J, the gap between germline ends came to 6 bases. CDR3 sequence: CAWSVNFSYEQYF. The CDR3 coding sequence is TGTGCCTGGAGTGTCAACTTCTCCTACGAGCAGTACTTC.

The V call is TRBV30, the J call TRBJ1-2, with TRBD1 matching over 8 bases. The germline gives CDR1 GTSNPN, CDR2 SVGIG (reference sequence). J gave up 4 bases and V 1 base, and 14 bases lay outside the gene matches. This CDR3 has 17 residues. CDR3 sequence: CAWSAPRTGKGAYGYTF. The CDR3 coding sequence is TGTGCCTGGAGTGCGCCCAGGACAGGGAAGGGCGCCTATGGCTACACCTTC.

The sample holds a few counts of this clone. The chain joins TRBV30 to TRBJ1-5, with 9 bases matching TRBD1. Per the germline V gene, CDR1 is GTSNPN and CDR2 is SVGIG (reference sequence). V gave up 2 bases and J gave up 7 bases; unmatched junction bases: 6. The CDR3 spans 14 residues. The CDR3 is CAWSSGTGQQPQHF. In DNA form, the CDR3 reads TGTGCCTGGAGTTCCGGGACAGGGCAACAGCCCCAGCATTTT.

This clone was observed a handful of times. This chain uses TRBV5-1 with TRBJ2-1; 7 bases align to TRBD1. J lost 0 bases, V lost 7 bases, and 1 base had no gene match. This CDR3 contains 13 residues. Looked up from germline, CDR1 is SGHRS and CDR2 is YFSETQ. The DNA for the CDR3 is TGCGCCAGCCGACAGGGCTCCTACAATGAGCAGTTCTTC. Amino acids: CASRQGSYNEQFF.

This sequence joins TRBV6-5 and TRBJ1-2; 7 positions match TRBD1. Germline lookup yields CDR1 MNHEY and CDR2 SVGAGI. The ends lost 6 bases at V and 8 bases at J; junction bases unmatched: 12. The CDR3 loop spans 14 amino acids. The CDR3 spells CASSYDRESKGYTF. DNA of the CDR3: TGTGCCAGCAGCTACGACAGGGAGAGTAAGGGCTACACCTTC.

This clone has more than one count but fewer than ten. The CDR3 DNA reads TGTGCCAGCAGTCGACAGGGGGCGGGCGGAAACACCATATATTTT. Translation: CASSRQGAGGNTIYF. This chain links TRBV28 with TRBJ1-3; 10 positions agree with TRBD1. The germline gives CDR1 MDHEN, CDR2 SYDVKM. This CDR3 is built from 15 residues. V trimming: 5 bases; J trimming: 4 bases; junction bases outside the gene matches: 5.

This clone showed up just once. In nucleotides, the CDR3 is TGTGCCAGCAGACTAGCGGGAGTATACGAGCAGTACTTC. Its translation is CASRLAGVYEQYF. This chain links TRBV28 with TRBJ2-7; 11 bases are shared with TRBD2. The CDR3 extends over 13 amino acids. V was clipped by 6 bases and J by 4 bases; unmatched bases: 2. CDR1 is MDHEN, CDR2 SYDVKM, per germline.

The chain is built from TRBV4-1 and TRBJ1-5; TRBD1 matches at 7 bases. The CDR3 runs to 14 residues. Germline CDR1 and CDR2: MGHRA and YSYEKL. The V and J ends lost 6 bases and 6 bases, in that order; junction bases with no gene match: 8. CDR3 DNA sequence: TGCGCCAGCAGTCAGCAGGGGGAGAGTCAGCCCCAGCATTTT. Its translation: CASSQQGESQPQHF.

The J gene is TRBJ2-1, the V gene TRBV11-2; 13 nucleotides match TRBD2. CDR1 and CDR2 from the germline V gene are SGHAT and FQNNGV. The CDR3 totals 19 residues. The J segment lost 8 bases and the V segment lost 5 bases, leaving 18 bases of the junction unmatched. In nucleotides, the CDR3 is TGTGCCAGCAGCGCCCCGCGAACACTAGCGGGAGGGATTCAGGATGAGCAGTTCTTC. It codes for CASSAPRTLAGGIQDEQFF.

The CDR3 here is CASSLVQGKTGELFF. The CDR3, as DNA: TGTGCCAGCAGCTTAGTTCAGGGGAAGACCGGGGAGCTGTTTTTT. The V gene is TRBV11-2, the J gene TRBJ2-2, with D possibly being TRBD1 (6 bases). The ends were cut back, 1 base at V and 5 bases at J, with 11 bases in the middle. The CDR3 contains 15 residues. Germline V gene data show CDR1 as SGHAT and CDR2 as FQNNGV.

The genes are TRBV19 and TRBJ2-3, with D tentatively TRBD2 (6 bases). Per the germline V gene, CDR1 is LNHDA and CDR2 is SQIVND (reference sequence). The CDR3 has 14 amino acids. V lost 4 bases and J lost 2, with 10 bases in between. This CDR3 is CASSTPGLTDTQYF. The DNA for the CDR3 is TGTGCCAGTAGTACACCGGGACTCACAGATACGCAGTATTTT.

The V and J genes are TRBV5-5 and TRBJ2-1; unclear D gene. This CDR3 has 15 amino acids. From germline, CDR1 is SGHKS and CDR2 YYEKEE (reference sequence). Trimming left V 3 bases short and J 2 bases short, with 12 bases between. CDR3 sequence: CASSYRHEPYNEQFF. CDR3 DNA sequence: TGTGCCAGCAGCTATCGACATGAACCCTACAATGAGCAGTTCTTC.

This clone was counted a few times. The same CDR3 also results from other DNA sequences found in this sample. The gene calls are TRBV14 and TRBJ2-5, with D possibly matching TRBD1 (6 bases). The CDR3 contains 14 residues. The V end was cut by 2 bases, the J end by 2 bases, with 9 bases between. Germline V gene lookup returns CDR1 SGHDN and CDR2 FVKESK. The chain's CDR3 is CASSQPGQQETQYF. For the CDR3, the DNA is TGTGCCAGCAGCCAACCGGGACAACAAGAGACCCAGTACTTC.

The rearrangement uses TRBV7-3 and TRBJ2-1, with 7 bases lining up with TRBD2. The V segment lost 3 bases and the J segment 7 bases; nucleotides outside the gene matches: 9. The germline gives CDR1 SGHTA, CDR2 FQGTGA. CDR3 length: 15 amino acids. CDR3 residues: CASSFDLGGINEQFF. The CDR3 coding sequence is TGTGCCAGCAGCTTCGACTTGGGGGGGATTAATGAGCAGTTCTTC.

CDR3 protein: CASSFQNGELFF. CDR3 DNA sequence: TGCGCCAGCAGCTTCCAAAACGGGGAGCTGTTTTTT. The chain is built from TRBV5-1 and TRBJ2-2; no clear D. Germline lookup yields CDR1 SGHRS and CDR2 YFSETQ. The CDR3 loop spans 12 amino acids. V was shortened by 2 bases and J by 7 bases, with 6 bases between the two germline ends.

The chain employs TRBV7-9 and TRBJ2-2, with 10 bases matching TRBD2. V trimming: 4 bases; J trimming: 1 base; junction bases outside the gene matches: 9. The CDR3 runs to 18 residues. Per the germline V gene, CDR1 is SEHNR and CDR2 is FQNEAQ (reference sequence). CDR3 sequence reads: CASSSTSGRGGNTGELFF. The CDR3 nucleotides read TGTGCCAGCAGCTCAACAAGCGGGAGGGGTGGGAACACCGGGGAGCTGTTTTTT.

This clone was counted a single time. CDR3 DNA sequence: TGTGCCAGCAGCCCGTCTAGCGGGAAAAACAATGAGCAGTTCTTC. It yields the protein CASSPSSGKNNEQFF. The chain carries TRBV7-8 and TRBJ2-1, with TRBD2 matching over 9 bases. The germline CDR1 and CDR2 sequences are SGHVS and FQNEAQ. The CDR3 is made up of 15 amino acids. V shed 5 bases, J shed 5 bases, and the junction held 7 bases outside the gene matches. The full variable domain, rest sourced from reference TRBV7-8 and TRBJ2-1, is GAGVSQSPRYKVAKRGQDVALRCDPISGHVSLFWYQQALGQGPEFLTYFQNEAQLDKSGLPSDRFFAERPEGSVSTLKIQRTQQEDSAVYLCASSPSSGKNNEQFFGPGTRLTVL.

V usage is TRBV6-5 and J usage is TRBJ2-1; 7 nucleotides match TRBD1. Trimming took 8 bases from V and 6 from J; bases not matched to a gene: 7. Germline loops: CDR1 MNHEY, CDR2 SVGAGI. The CDR3 is 13 amino acids. CDR3 sequence reads: CASRKGATNEQFF. In nucleotides, the CDR3 is TGTGCCAGCCGTAAGGGGGCGACCAATGAGCAGTTCTTC.

As regards this clone: Other DNA variants within this sample encode the same CDR3. The chain has TRBV21-1 and TRBJ1-2; the DNA was not compared with TRBD1, the D call given in the table. TRBV21-1 is a pseudogene locus. The CDR3 is 16 residues long. The CDR3 DNA is TGTGCCAGCAGCCCGTCGACAGGGGCACGAGATATTGGCTACACCTTC. Translating it yields CASSPSTGARDIGYTF.